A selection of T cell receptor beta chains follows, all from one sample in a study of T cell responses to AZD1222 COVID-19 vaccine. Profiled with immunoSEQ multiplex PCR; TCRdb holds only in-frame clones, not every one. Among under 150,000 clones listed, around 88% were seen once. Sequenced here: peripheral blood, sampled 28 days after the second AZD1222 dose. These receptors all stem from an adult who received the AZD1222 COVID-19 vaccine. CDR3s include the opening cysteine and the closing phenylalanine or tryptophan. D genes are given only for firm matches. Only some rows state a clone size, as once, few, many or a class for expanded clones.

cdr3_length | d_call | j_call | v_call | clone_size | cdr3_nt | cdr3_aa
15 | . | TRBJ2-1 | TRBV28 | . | TGTGCCAGCAGTTTAACGGGGGACTCCTACAATGAGCAGTTCTTC | CASSLTGDSYNEQFF
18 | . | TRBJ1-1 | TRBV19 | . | TGTGCCAGTAGTATAGTGTCGGGGGGCGCCGAAAGCGCCACTGAAGCTTTCTTT | CASSIVSGGAESATEAFF
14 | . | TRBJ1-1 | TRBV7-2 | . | TGTGCCAGCAGCCGGATGGGGGGTAACACTGAAGCTTTCTTT | CASSRMGGNTEAFF
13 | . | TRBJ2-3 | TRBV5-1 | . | TGCGCCAGCAGCCCCCGGGACATTGATACGCAGTATTTT | CASSPRDIDTQYF
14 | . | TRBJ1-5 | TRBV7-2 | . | TGTGCCAGCAGCTTCACAGGGTACGATCAGCCCCAGCATTTT | CASSFTGYDQPQHF
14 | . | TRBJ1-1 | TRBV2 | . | TGTGCCAGCAGAACGGAGGGCAGGAACACTGAAGCTTTCTTT | CASRTEGRNTEAFF
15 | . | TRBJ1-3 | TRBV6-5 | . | TGTGCCAGCTCCCCCATCGACAACTCTGGAAACACCATATATTTT | CASSPIDNSGNTIYF
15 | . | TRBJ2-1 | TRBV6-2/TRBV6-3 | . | TGTGCCAGCAGTTATTCGCAGCGGTCGAACAATGAGCAGTTCTTC | CASSYSQRSNNEQFF
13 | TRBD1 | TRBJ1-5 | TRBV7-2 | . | TGTGCCAGCAGCCTACAGGGGAATCAGCCCCAGCATTTT | CASSLQGNQPQHF
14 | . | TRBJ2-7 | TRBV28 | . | TGTGCCAGCGCCGGGAAGGACGGTACCTACGAGCAGTACTTC | CASAGKDGTYEQYF
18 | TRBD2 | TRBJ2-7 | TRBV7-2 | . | TGTGCCAGCAGCCACCCCTTCGAACTAGCGGAGAGCTCCTACGAGCAGTACTTC | CASSHPFELAESSYEQYF
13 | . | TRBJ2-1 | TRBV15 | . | TGTGCCACCAGCAGAGATAGAGGGAATGAGCAGTTCTTC | CATSRDRGNEQFF
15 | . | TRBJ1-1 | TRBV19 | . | TGTGCCAGTAGCGGACTCGGGACCACGAACACTGAAGCTTTCTTT | CASSGLGTTNTEAFF
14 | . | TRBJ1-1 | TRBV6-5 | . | TGTGCCAGCAGCTTCGGATCGCCGAACACTGAAGCTTTCTTT | CASSFGSPNTEAFF
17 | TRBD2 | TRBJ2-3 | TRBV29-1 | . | TGCAGCGTTGAAGACCCCGGACTAGCGGGGGACACAGATACGCAGTATTTT | CSVEDPGLAGDTDTQYF
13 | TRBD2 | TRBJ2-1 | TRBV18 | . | TGTGCCAGCTCACCGGACGGGGGGTTCGGGACGTTCTTC | CASSPDGGFGTFF
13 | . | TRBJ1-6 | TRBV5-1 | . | TGCGCCAGCAGCTTGTATGGAAATTCACCCCTCCACTTT | CASSLYGNSPLHF
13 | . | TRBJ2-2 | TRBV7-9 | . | TGTGCCAGCAGTGAGGCCCACACCGGGGAGCTGTTTTTT | CASSEAHTGELFF
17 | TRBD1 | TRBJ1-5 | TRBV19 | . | TGTGCCAGTAGTACGCTTTCCCCGGACAGGTTCAATCAGCCCCAGCATTTT | CASSTLSPDRFNQPQHF
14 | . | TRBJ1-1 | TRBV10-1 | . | TGCGCCAGCAGTGGGACAGCGTTGAACACTGAAGCTTTCTTT | CASSGTALNTEAFF
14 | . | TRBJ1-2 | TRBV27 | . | TGTGCCAGCAGTTCGACAGGCTCGGACTATGGCTACACCTTC | CASSSTGSDYGYTF
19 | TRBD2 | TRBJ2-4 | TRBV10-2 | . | TGCGCCAGCAGTGAGCTAGCGGGGGGCCAAAAACTAGCCAAAAACATTCAGTACTTC | CASSELAGGQKLAKNIQYF
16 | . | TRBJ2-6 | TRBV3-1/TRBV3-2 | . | TGTGCCAGCAGCCCTACAGCAAACTCTGGGGCCAACGTCCTGACTTTC | CASSPTANSGANVLTF
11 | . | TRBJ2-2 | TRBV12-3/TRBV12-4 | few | TGTGCCAGCCGGCTCACCGGGGAGCTGTTTTTT | CASRLTGELFF
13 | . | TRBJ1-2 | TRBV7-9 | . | TGTGCCAGCAGCAGGACTGACGTTAAAGGCTACACCTTC | CASSRTDVKGYTF
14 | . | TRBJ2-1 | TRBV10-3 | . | TGTGCCATCAGTGCTAGGGGGGAGTACAATGAGCAGTTCTTC | CAISARGEYNEQFF
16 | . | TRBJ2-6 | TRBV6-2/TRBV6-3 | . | TGTGCCAGCAGTACCGGGACCTACTCTGGGGCCAACGTCCTGACTTTC | CASSTGTYSGANVLTF
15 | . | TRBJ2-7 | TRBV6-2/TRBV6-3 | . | TGTGCCAGCAGTCTAGGACTGGTTTCCTCCTACGAGCAGTACTTC | CASSLGLVSSYEQYF
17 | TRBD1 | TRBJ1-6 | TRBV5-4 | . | TGTGCCAGCAGCAAATCCGGGACAGGTGACATTGGTTCACCCCTCCACTTT | CASSKSGTGDIGSPLHF
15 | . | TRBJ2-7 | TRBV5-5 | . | TGTGCCAGCAGCTTGGGTCCTAGGGACGGCTACGAGCAGTACTTC | CASSLGPRDGYEQYF
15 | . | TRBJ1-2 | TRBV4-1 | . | TGCGCCAGCAGCCAAGACGTCAAAACTAACTATGGCTACACCTTC | CASSQDVKTNYGYTF
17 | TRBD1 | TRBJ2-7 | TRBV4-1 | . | TGCGCCAGCAGCCAAGAAGGTCCCGGACAGGGTAACTACGAGCAGTACTTC | CASSQEGPGQGNYEQYF
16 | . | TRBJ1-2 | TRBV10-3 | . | TGTGCCATCAGTGAGCCGACGGTGATGACGGCGAATGGCTACACCTTC | CAISEPTVMTANGYTF
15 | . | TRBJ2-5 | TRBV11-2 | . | TGTGCCAGCAGCTCACAGGGGGGGGTGAGGGAGACCCAGTACTTC | CASSSQGGVRETQYF
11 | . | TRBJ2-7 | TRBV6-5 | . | TGTGCCAGCGCGACGCTCTACGAGCAGTACTTC | CASATLYEQYF
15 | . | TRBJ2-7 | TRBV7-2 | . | TGTGCCAGCAGCTTATGGCAGGGCGTCTCCTACGAGCAGTACTTC | CASSLWQGVSYEQYF
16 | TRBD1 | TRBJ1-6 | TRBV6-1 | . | TGTGCCAGCAGTGGACCTCCGACAGGGTGGAATTCACCCCTCCACTTT | CASSGPPTGWNSPLHF
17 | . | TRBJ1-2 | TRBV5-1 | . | TGCGCCAGCAGCTCCCCGTCAAGCAGTGGGGTTAACTATGGCTACACCTTC | CASSSPSSSGVNYGYTF
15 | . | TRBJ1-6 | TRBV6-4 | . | TGTGCCAGCAGTAGCGGACCGCTAAAAGATTCACCCCTCCACTTT | CASSSGPLKDSPLHF
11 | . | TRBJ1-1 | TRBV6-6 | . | TGTGCCAGCTCCCCGTCGGGGGAAGCTTTCTTT | CASSPSGEAFF
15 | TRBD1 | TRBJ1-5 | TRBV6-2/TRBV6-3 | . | TGTGCCAGCAGCCCCGGGACAGGGAAGGACCAGCCCCAGCATTTT | CASSPGTGKDQPQHF
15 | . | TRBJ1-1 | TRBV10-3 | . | TGTGCCATCAGATTTCGGACAGAGGCGAACACTGAAGCTTTCTTT | CAIRFRTEANTEAFF
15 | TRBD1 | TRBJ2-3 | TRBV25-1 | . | TGTGCCAGCAGCTACGGACAGGGGGTGACAGATACGCAGTATTTT | CASSYGQGVTDTQYF
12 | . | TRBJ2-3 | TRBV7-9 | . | TGTGCCAGCAGCTTATGGGCAGATACGCAGTATTTT | CASSLWADTQYF
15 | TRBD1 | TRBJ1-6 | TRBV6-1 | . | TGTGCCAGCAGTGAAGCGGGACAGCCGAATTCACCCCTCCACTTT | CASSEAGQPNSPLHF
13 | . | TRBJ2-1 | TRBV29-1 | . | TGCAGCGTTGCGACGACCACAGACAATGAGCAGTTCTTC | CSVATTTDNEQFF
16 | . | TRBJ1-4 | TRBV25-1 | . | TGTGCCAGCAGTGCACCCCCCCCGGACGGGAATGAAAAACTGTTTTTT | CASSAPPPDGNEKLFF
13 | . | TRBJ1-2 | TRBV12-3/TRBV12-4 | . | TGTGCCAGCAGTTCCCGAACAGGGAGCGGCTACACCTTC | CASSSRTGSGYTF
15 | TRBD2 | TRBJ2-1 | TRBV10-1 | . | TGCGCCAGCAGTGGAGCGGGGGTAGGTTCGAATGAGCAGTTCTTC | CASSGAGVGSNEQFF
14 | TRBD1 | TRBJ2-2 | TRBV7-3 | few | TGTGCCAGCAGCCCGCAGGGGGCGGACGGGGAGCTGTTTTTT | CASSPQGADGELFF
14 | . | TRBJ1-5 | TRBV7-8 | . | TGTGCCAGCAGCTTAGAGGTGGGCAATCAGCCCCAGCATTTT | CASSLEVGNQPQHF
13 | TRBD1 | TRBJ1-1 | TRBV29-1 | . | TGCAGCGTATTGACCAGGGGGCTGGGTGAAGCTTTCTTT | CSVLTRGLGEAFF
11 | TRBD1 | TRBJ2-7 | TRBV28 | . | TGTGCCAGCGGGACAGGTTACGAGCAGTACTTC | CASGTGYEQYF
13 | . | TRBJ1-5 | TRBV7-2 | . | TGTGCCAGCAGCTTACCCGGGCGGCAGCCCCAGCATTTT | CASSLPGRQPQHF
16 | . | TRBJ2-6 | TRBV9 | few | TGTGCCAGCAGCGAGCGACAGGATTCTGGGGCCAACGTCCTGACTTTC | CASSERQDSGANVLTF
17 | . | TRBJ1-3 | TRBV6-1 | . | TGTGCCAGCAGTGAAATGTCGGCGGCTCTCTCTGGAAACACCATATATTTT | CASSEMSAALSGNTIYF
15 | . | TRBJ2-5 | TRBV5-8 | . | TGTGCCAGCAGCCGACCAACAGGGTTCCAAGAGACCCAGTACTTC | CASSRPTGFQETQYF
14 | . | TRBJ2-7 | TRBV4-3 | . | TGCGCCAGCAGCCAAGATTGGCCCTCCTACGAGCAGTACTTC | CASSQDWPSYEQYF
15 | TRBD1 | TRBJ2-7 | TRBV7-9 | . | TGTGCCAGCAGGTCAAAAGGGGACAGTACCTACGAGCAGTACTTC | CASRSKGDSTYEQYF